One and the same sample provided the 26 T cell receptor beta chains below, sequenced in a study of early T cells in non-severe SARS-CoV-2 infection. TCRdb redid the calling of the 5' RACE reads with MiXCR, one entry per CDR3 protein. In the table there are about 33,000 distinct CDR3 sequences, around 4% of which are singletons. The sample taken for sequencing was whole blood. These receptors were taken from an adult who was a healthcare worker with PCR-confirmed SARS-CoV-2 infection or an uninfected control (not recorded which).

This clonotype has at least ten counts. The V call is TRBV20-1, the J call TRBJ2-1; D unclear. V was trimmed by 4 bases and J by 4 bases, leaving 8 bases between them. The CDR3 runs 12 residues. Per the germline V gene, CDR1 is DFQATT and CDR2 is SNEGSKA (reference sequence). CDR3 loop: CSAIRGYNEQFF. CDR3 sequence (DNA): TGCAGTGCTATTCGCGGTTACAATGAGCAGTTCTTC.

There are a few counts of this clonotype. J is TRBJ2-3 and V is TRBV4-3; D gene unclear. The V end was cut by 0 bases, the J end by 4 bases, with 8 bases between. Germline lookup yields CDR1 LGHNA and CDR2 YSLEER. The CDR3 runs 14 residues. CDR3 residues: CASSQEGPPDTQYF. CDR3 DNA: TGCGCCAGCAGCCAAGAAGGGCCCCCAGATACGCAGTATTTT.

This clonotype was picked up many times. This chain uses TRBV5-1 with TRBJ2-1, with D possibly being TRBD1 (5 bases). In germline, CDR1 is SGHRS, CDR2 YFSETQ. V dropped 6 bases and J dropped 0 bases, with 10 bases sitting between them. The CDR3 is 14 residues long. CDR3 residues: CASNRQSSYNEQFF. The CDR3 DNA reads TGCGCCAGCAATAGACAGAGCTCCTACAATGAGCAGTTCTTC.

The gene calls are TRBV5-1 and TRBJ1-4; no clear D. The CDR3 is 13 amino acids. Looked up from germline, CDR1 is SGHRS and CDR2 is YFSETQ. With 5 bases removed from V and 6 bases from J, the gap between germline ends came to 11 bases. As DNA, the CDR3 is TGCGCCAGCAGGCCCGCGAGGGATGAAAAACTGTTTTTT. Its protein is CASRPARDEKLFF.

This clonotype has more than one count but fewer than ten. A much larger clone differs from this one at a single base, so this may be a read error. The CDR3 sequence is CATCDLRAGGRNEQFF. CDR3 in DNA: TGTGCCACCTGTGATTTGCGCGCGGGAGGCCGGAATGAGCAGTTCTTC. The rearrangement uses TRBV24-1 and TRBJ2-1; 8 positions match TRBD2. This CDR3 is built from 16 residues. The germline V gene encodes CDR1 KGHDR and CDR2 SFDVKD.

In its sample, this clonotype was seen many times. The gene calls are TRBV24-1 and TRBJ1-2; TRBD1 is a possible D gene (6 bases). Trimming took off 3 bases at V and 6 bases at J, with 10 bases between the two ends. Germline V gives CDR1 KGHDR, CDR2 SFDVKD. This CDR3 spans 13 amino acids. CDR3 coding DNA: TGTGCCACCAGTGATGGCGACAGGAATGGCTACACCTTC. Translated: CATSDGDRNGYTF.

This clonotype was picked up many times. The rearrangement links TRBV13 to TRBJ2-3, with 9 nucleotides matching TRBD2. Trimming removed 8 bases from V and 0 bases from J; junction bases left unmatched: 27. CDR3 length equals 22 residues. CDR1 PRHDT and CDR2 FYEKMQ come from the germline V gene (reference sequence). The CDR3 loop is CASDAKSPLNQREVPSTDTQYF. In nucleotides, the CDR3 is TGTGCCAGCGACGCCAAATCACCCCTAAACCAGCGGGAGGTACCTAGCACAGATACGCAGTATTTT.

This clonotype was seen only a few times. The rearrangement uses TRBV24-1 and TRBJ2-5; D might be TRBD2 (6 bases). CDR1 is KGHDR, CDR2 SFDVKD, per germline. The V gene lost 6 bases and the J gene lost 1 base, with 17 bases spanning the gap. The length of the CDR3 is 16 residues. Here the CDR3 reads CATSLVGGGLQETQYF. The CDR3 coding sequence is TGTGCCACCAGTTTGGTGGGAGGAGGACTCCAAGAGACCCAGTACTTC.

This clonotype was picked up a small number of times. The chain has TRBV20-1 and TRBJ1-6; D ambiguous. Germline CDR1 reads DFQATT; CDR2 reads SNEGSKA (reference sequence). Between the trimmed V and J ends, which lost 5 bases and 7 bases, there was a span of 9 bases. The CDR3 totals 12 residues. CDR3 sequence (DNA): TGCAGTGCTTCGGGTCCCAATTCACCCCTCCACTTT. As protein: CSASGPNSPLHF.

The rearrangement uses TRBV20-1 and TRBJ2-5; the D gene is possibly TRBD2 (5 bases). V lost 6 bases and J lost 5, with 16 bases in between. The CDR3 is 13 amino acids. Germline V gene sequence: CDR1 DFQATT, CDR2 SNEGSKA (reference sequence). CDR3 amino acids: CSAVLREVETQYF. CDR3 DNA sequence: TGCAGTGCAGTGCTACGGGAAGTGGAGACCCAGTACTTC.

This clonotype came up many times. V gene TRBV7-9 combines with J gene TRBJ1-5, with TRBD1 identical over 9 bases. V lost 5 bases and J lost 4; bases outside the gene matches: 6. The germline gives CDR1 SEHNR, CDR2 FQNEAQ (reference sequence). This CDR3 comprises 15 residues. DNA for the CDR3: TGTGCCAGCAGCGCCCCTGACAGGGGGAATCAGCCCCAGCATTTT. Translating it yields CASSAPDRGNQPQHF. Together with reference TRBV7-9 and TRBJ1-5, the CDR3 gives the full variable domain: DTGVSQNPRHKITKRGQNVTFRCDPISEHNRLYWYRQTLGQGPEFLTYFQNEAQLEKSRLLSDRFSAERPKGSFSTLEIQRTEQGDSAMYLCASSAPDRGNQPQHFGDGTRLSIL.

Many counts were recorded for this clonotype. The rearrangement joins TRBV2 to TRBJ2-6, with D unresolved. CDR1 is SNHLY, CDR2 FYNNEI, per germline. The CDR3 consists of 15 residues. V was clipped by 4 bases and J by 2 bases, with 9 bases between them. CDR3 loop: CASSVGNTGANVLTF. CDR3 DNA: TGTGCCAGCAGTGTGGGAAACACTGGGGCCAACGTCCTGACTTTC.

This clonotype was found many times. The chain combines TRBV6-6 with TRBJ1-6; D is ambiguous. Germline CDR1 MNHNY, CDR2 SVGAGI (reference sequence). The CDR3 has 16 amino acids. Trimming stripped 2 bases from V and 6 bases from J, with 14 bases between. CDR3 in DNA: TGTGCCAGCAGTTACGGAGAGGGTAGATCTAATTCACCCCTCCACTTT. Translation gives CASSYGEGRSNSPLHF.

This clonotype was detected many times. The CDR3 region is CSAPKGDYNSPLHF. The CDR3 DNA follows: TGCAGTGCTCCAAAAGGGGACTATAATTCACCCCTCCACTTT. This sequence joins TRBV20-1 and TRBJ1-6, with D perhaps matching TRBD1 (5 bases). The CDR3 contains 14 residues. V was cut by 5 bases and J by 3 bases, with 11 bases left in between. Looked up from germline, CDR1 is DFQATT and CDR2 is SNEGSKA (reference sequence).

At least ten counts were recorded for this clonotype. The chain uses TRBV6-1 and TRBJ2-2, with 9 positions matching TRBD1. Germline V gene sequence: CDR1 MNHNS, CDR2 SASEGT. The CDR3 is 17 residues long. Trimming at V came to 3 bases and at J to 7 bases, leaving 12 bases not matched to a gene. The DNA for the CDR3 is TGTGCCAGCAGTGATTGGTCTGGGACAGGGTCTAACGGGGAGCTGTTTTTT. Translating gives CASSDWSGTGSNGELFF.

This clonotype came up many times. The chain combines TRBV11-2 with TRBJ1-1, with D possibly being TRBD1 (5 bases). This CDR3 is 12 amino acids long. V gave up 5 bases and J gave up 5 bases, with 9 bases separating them. CDR1 and CDR2 from the germline V gene are SGHAT and FQNNGV. The CDR3 bases are TGTGCCAGCAGCATCAGACAGACTGAAGCTTTCTTT. Translated: CASSIRQTEAFF. Filled out from reference TRBV11-2 and TRBJ1-1, the complete variable domain reads EAGVAQSPRYKIIEKRQSVAFWCNPISGHATLYWYQQILGQGPKLLIQFQNNGVVDDSQLPKDRFSAERLKGVDSTLKIQPAKLEDSAVYLCASSIRQTEAFFGQGTRLTVV.

This clonotype showed up many times. The CDR3 bases are TGTGCCAGCAGCTTAGGGACAGGGGTCGGTCATGGCTACACCTTC. It codes for CASSLGTGVGHGYTF. The rearrangement links TRBV7-9 to TRBJ1-2; 9 bases are shared with TRBD1. Germline V gene data show CDR1 as SEHNR and CDR2 as FQNEAQ (reference sequence). V lost 1 base, J lost 6 bases, and 6 bases stayed unmatched. The CDR3 length is 15 residues.

The chain has TRBV24-1 and TRBJ2-7, with D tentatively TRBD1 or TRBD2 (5 bases each). V dropped 7 bases and J dropped 2 bases, with 17 bases sitting between them. Germline V gene sequence: CDR1 KGHDR, CDR2 SFDVKD. The CDR3 extends over 15 amino acids. This CDR3 is CATSPTGTATYEQYF. The CDR3 DNA is TGTGCCACCAGCCCTACTGGGACGGCGACCTACGAGCAGTACTTC.

J is TRBJ2-1 and V is TRBV4-3; D uncertain. The CDR3 has 16 residues. The V and J ends lost 0 bases and 6 bases respectively, with 15 bases between them. Germline V gene data show CDR1 as LGHNA and CDR2 as YSLEER. The CDR3: CASSQDRRAWGNEQFF. CDR3 nucleotide sequence: TGCGCCAGCAGCCAAGATAGAAGGGCGTGGGGCAATGAGCAGTTCTTC.

Comment on this clonotype: A much larger clone differs by one base, so this may be a read error. This sequence joins TRBV4-3 and TRBJ2-7; a weak D match, TRBD2 (6 bases). With 4 bases removed from V and 4 bases from J, the gap between germline ends came to 20 bases. Germline CDR1 and CDR2: LGHNA and YSLEER. The CDR3 contains 16 residues. The CDR3 coding sequence is TGCGCCAGCAGCCCGGGTACTAACGGGAGTCGGTACGAGCAGTACTTC. This encodes CASSPGTNGSRYEQYF.

This clonotype came up many times. The chain recombines TRBV6-5 with TRBJ1-1; D unclear. This CDR3 has 12 amino acids. Germline loops: CDR1 MNHEY, CDR2 SVGAGI. Between the trimmed V and J ends, which lost 2 bases and 3 bases, there was a span of 4 bases. CDR3 in DNA: TGTGCCAGCAGTTACGGGGACACTGAAGCTTTCTTT. It is translated as CASSYGDTEAFF.

The rearrangement uses TRBV6-6 and TRBJ1-2; TRBD1 matches 8 bases. This CDR3 spans 14 amino acids. V lost 7 bases to trimming and J lost 4 bases; unmatched junction nucleotides: 8. Germline V gene data show CDR1 as MNHNY and CDR2 as SVGAGI (reference sequence). The CDR3 nucleotides read TGTGCCAGCACCGGACAGGGAGGCCTCTATGGCTACACCTTC. Translation: CASTGQGGLYGYTF.

Ten or more counts support this clonotype. The chain is built from TRBV5-5 and TRBJ2-7; the D is unclear. Germline V gene lookup returns CDR1 SGHKS and CDR2 YYEKEE (reference sequence). Deletions cut 1 base from V and 2 bases from J, with 10 bases between. The CDR3 has 14 amino acids. CDR3 coding DNA: TGTGCCAGCAGCTTGTTTGGAGACGCCTACGAGCAGTACGTC. Its protein product is CASSLFGDAYEQYV.

This clonotype has ten or more counts. The CDR3 region is CASSVVGDTQYF. CDR3 nucleotide sequence: TGTGCCAGCAGCGTAGTGGGAGATACGCAGTATTTT. The chain links TRBV9 to TRBJ2-3; D remains unclear. The germline V gene encodes CDR1 SGDLS and CDR2 YYNGEE. V lost 0 bases and J lost 5, with 4 bases in between. CDR3 length: 12 amino acids.

This clonotype was counted at least ten times. The chain is built from TRBV4-1 and TRBJ1-5; D gene unclear. Germline V gene sequence: CDR1 MGHRA, CDR2 YSYEKL. The V end lost 1 base, the J end lost 0 bases, and 7 bases lay between the germline ends. The CDR3 contains 15 residues. CDR3 DNA sequence: TGCGCCAGCAGCCAAGTTAGGGATAGCAATCAGCCCCAGCATTTT. Protein product: CASSQVRDSNQPQHF.

This clonotype was recorded a few times. The V and J genes are TRBV12-3 or TRBV12-4 and TRBJ2-7, with unresolved D. This CDR3 is built from 12 residues. Trimming took off 6 bases at V and 4 bases at J, with 10 bases between the two ends. The CDR3 reads CASSYQTYEQYF. The CDR3 DNA follows: TGTGCCAGCAGCTACCAAACATACGAGCAGTACTTC.